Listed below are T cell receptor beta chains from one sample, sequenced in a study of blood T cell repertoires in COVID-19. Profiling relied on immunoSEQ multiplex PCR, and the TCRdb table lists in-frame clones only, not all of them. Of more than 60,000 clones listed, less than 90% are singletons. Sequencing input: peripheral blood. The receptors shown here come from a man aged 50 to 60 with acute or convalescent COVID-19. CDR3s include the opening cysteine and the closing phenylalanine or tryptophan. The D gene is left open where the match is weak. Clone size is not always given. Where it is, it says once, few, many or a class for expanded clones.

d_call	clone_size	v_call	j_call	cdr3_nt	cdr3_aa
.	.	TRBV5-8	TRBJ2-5	TGTGTCAGCAGCTTGCCGCGGGAGACCCAGTACTTC	CVSSLPRETQYF
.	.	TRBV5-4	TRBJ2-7	TGTGCCAGCAGCTTGAACTATCTAGCCCCCCACGAGCAGTACTTC	CASSLNYLAPHEQYF
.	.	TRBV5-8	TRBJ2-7	TGTGCCAGCTTAAGGAAAGGGGGGGCCTACGAGCAGTACTTC	CASLRKGGAYEQYF
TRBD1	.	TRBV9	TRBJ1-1	TGTGCCAGCAGCGTAGATTCTAGGGGGCGGACCGAAGCTTTCTTT	CASSVDSRGRTEAFF
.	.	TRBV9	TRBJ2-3	TGTGCCAGCAGCTTTGGGGCGGGGGCTAGCACAGATACGCAGTATTTT	CASSFGAGASTDTQYF
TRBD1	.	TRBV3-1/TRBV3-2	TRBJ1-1	TGTGCCAGCAGCCGCAAACAGGGGACGGGGACTGAAGCTTTCTTT	CASSRKQGTGTEAFF
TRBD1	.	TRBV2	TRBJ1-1	TGTGCCAGCACCATTGGACAGGGAAACACTGAAGCTTTCTTT	CASTIGQGNTEAFF
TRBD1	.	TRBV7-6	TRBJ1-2	TGTGCCAGCAGCAGGGTATCACAGGGGGCTGGAGGCTACACCTTC	CASSRVSQGAGGYTF
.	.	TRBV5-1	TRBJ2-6	TGCGCCAGCAGCTTTAGCCCCTCTGGGGCCAACGTCCTGACTTTC	CASSFSPSGANVLTF
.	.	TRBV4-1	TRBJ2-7	TGCGCCAGCAGCCAAGAAGTAGTCTACGAGCAGTACTTC	CASSQEVVYEQYF
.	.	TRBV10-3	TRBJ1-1	TGTGCCATCAGTGACAGACAGGCGAACACTGAAGCTTTCTTT	CAISDRQANTEAFF
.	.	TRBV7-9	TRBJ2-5	TGTGCCAGCAGCTCCCGACTCGTGCGAGAGACCCAGTACTTC	CASSSRLVRETQYF
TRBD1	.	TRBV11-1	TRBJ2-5	TGTGCCAGCAGCACGACCGACAGGGGGCGTTCAGAGACCCAGTACTTC	CASSTTDRGRSETQYF
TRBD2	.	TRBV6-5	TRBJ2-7	TGTGCCAGCAGTATAGCGGGAGCGGGCGGTGAGCAGTACTTC	CASSIAGAGGEQYF
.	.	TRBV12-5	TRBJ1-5	TGTGCTAGTGGGATCACCTATAGCAATCAGCCCCAGCATTTT	CASGITYSNQPQHF
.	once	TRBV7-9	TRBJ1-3	TGTGCCAGCAGCTCTAGGAACCCACAGGGTGCGACGCCTGGAAACACCATATATTTT	CASSSRNPQGATPGNTIYF
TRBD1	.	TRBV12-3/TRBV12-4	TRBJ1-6	TGTGCCAGCAATCAGGGGGATAATTCACCCCTCCACTTT	CASNQGDNSPLHF
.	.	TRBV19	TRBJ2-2	TGTGCCAGTAGTGTGCTAGCTCTGAACACCGGGGAGCTGTTTTTT	CASSVLALNTGELFF
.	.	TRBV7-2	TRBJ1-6	TGTGCCAGCAAGGGAGGGGACTATAATTCACCCCTCCACTTT	CASKGGDYNSPLHF
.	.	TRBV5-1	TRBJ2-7	TGCGCCAGCAGCCACCGGGGGAACCACGAGCAGTACTTC	CASSHRGNHEQYF
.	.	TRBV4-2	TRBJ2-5	TGTGCCAGCAGCCAAGGGGAGGGGGCCCAGTACTTC	CASSQGEGAQYF
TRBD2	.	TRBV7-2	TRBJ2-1	TGTGCCAGCAGCTCCCCGGGGGGGGGTGGGAGTTCCTACAATGAGCAGTTCTTC	CASSSPGGGGSSYNEQFF
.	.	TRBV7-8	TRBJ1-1	TGTGCCAGCAGCTTAAGGACAGAGAACACTGAAGCTTTCTTT	CASSLRTENTEAFF
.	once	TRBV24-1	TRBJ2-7	TGTGCCACCAGTGACCACGAAGAGGAGCAGTACTTC	CATSDHEEEQYF